These 9 T cell receptor beta chains were sequenced from one sample in a study of cytomegalovirus exposure and HLA in healthy donors. Amplification used 60 Vbeta primers and 13 Jbeta primers. Data came from immunoSEQ multiplex PCR; TCRdb stores just in-frame clones and leaves some out. The sample has roughly 100,000 clones, 65% to 80% seen once. Sample: PBMCs. These receptors were taken from a woman between 18 and 29 years old in good health and CMV-seropositive.

The chain is built from TRBV6-5 and TRBJ2-7, with D unclear. CDR3 length: 11 residues. V was trimmed by 7 bases and J by 0 bases, leaving 4 bases between them. Germline V gives CDR1 MNHEY, CDR2 SVGAGI. The CDR3, as DNA: TGTGCCAGCACGAGCTCCTACGAGCAGTACTTC. Its protein product is CASTSSYEQYF.

The gene calls are TRBV6-5 and TRBJ1-1, with D possibly being TRBD1 (5 bases). The V gene lost 4 bases and the J gene lost 7 bases, with 13 bases spanning the gap. The CDR3 loop spans 13 amino acids. Germline values: CDR1 MNHEY, CDR2 SVGAGI. CDR3 in DNA: TGTGCCAGCAGTTCGGGGGAGTCGAGTGAAGCTTTCTTT. It codes for CASSSGESSEAFF.

The rearrangement joins TRBV2 to TRBJ2-1; D is uncertain. The CDR3 extends over 15 amino acids. CDR1 is SNHLY and CDR2 is FYNNEI in the germline V gene. Trimming left V 3 bases short and J 8 bases short, with 17 bases between. The CDR3 nucleotides are TGTGCCAGCAGTGAGGAGTCTCGGGTCGGTGATGAGCAGTTCTTC. Residues: CASSEESRVGDEQFF.

The rearrangement links TRBV7-2 to TRBJ2-7, with 11 bases lining up with TRBD2. The CDR3 covers 16 residues. The V gene's germline CDR1 is SGHTA and CDR2 FQGNSA. The J segment lost 3 bases and the V segment lost 5 bases, leaving 9 bases of the junction unmatched. CDR3 sequence: CASSIGTSGGGYEQYF. The CDR3 nucleotides read TGTGCCAGCAGCATAGGGACTAGCGGTGGGGGCTACGAGCAGTACTTC.

The chain combines TRBV19 with TRBJ2-3, with 16 bases lining up with TRBD2. CDR1 and CDR2 (germline): LNHDA, SQIVND (reference sequence). The CDR3 length is 18 residues. V was pared by 6 bases and J by 0 bases, with 6 bases of the junction left unmatched. The CDR3 DNA follows: TGTGCCAGTAGGGGACTAGCGGGAGGGAAAGCTAGCACAGATACGCAGTATTTT. Translating it yields CASRGLAGGKASTDTQYF.

The V and J genes are TRBV4-1 and TRBJ1-3, with TRBD1 identical over 9 bases. The V gene end was trimmed by 3 bases and the J gene end by 0 bases; junction bases not matched to a gene: 3. Germline V CDR1 and CDR2: MGHRA, YSYEKL. The CDR3 runs to 16 residues. CDR3 nucleotides: TGCGCCAGCAGCCAGGAGGACAGGGGCTCTGGAAACACCATATATTTT. Translated: CASSQEDRGSGNTIYF.

The rearrangement uses TRBV9 and TRBJ1-1, with 8 bases identical to TRBD1. Germline lookup yields CDR1 SGDLS and CDR2 YYNGEE. V lost 0 bases to trimming and J lost 10 bases; unmatched junction nucleotides: 11. The CDR3 is made up of 15 amino acids. CDR3 residues: CASSVEGRGRVGAFF. The CDR3 region has the DNA TGTGCCAGCAGCGTAGAGGGCAGGGGGCGAGTAGGAGCTTTCTTT.

The rearrangement uses TRBV7-2 and TRBJ1-1; the match to TRBD1 covers 7 bases. This CDR3 contains 14 residues. Per germline, CDR1 SGHTA and CDR2 FQGNSA. Trimming took 5 bases from V and 7 from J; bases not matched to a gene: 10. Written as DNA, the CDR3 is TGTGCCAGCAGCATAAACAGGGGATTATTTGAAGCTTTCTTT. Amino acid sequence: CASSINRGLFEAFF.

This chain links TRBV19 with TRBJ2-1; TRBD2 aligns across 9 bases. The CDR3 is made up of 15 amino acids. The junction had 5 bases not matched to a gene; V was cut back by 3 bases and J by 5 bases. Germline lookup yields CDR1 LNHDA and CDR2 SQIVND (reference sequence). The CDR3 region has the DNA TGTGCCAGTAGTATCGTTAGCGGGGGCCACAATGAGCAGTTCTTC. This encodes CASSIVSGGHNEQFF.